This is a list of T cell receptor beta chains from one sample in a study of T-cell reconstitution after alpha-beta-depleted transplantation in children. TCRdb itself ran the PCR reads through MiXCR, one entry per CDR3 protein. The sample carries 550,000 to 800,000 distinct CDR3 sequences, around 13% recorded once. The specimen was PBMCs, collected before TCRalphabeta/CD19-depleted stem cell transplant. All receptors derive from a girl aged 2 to 9 with congenital amegakaryocytic thrombocytopenia, due to receive a stem cell transplant. Each CDR3 is given with its conserved first and last residue. D genes are given only for firm matches. Some rows have no size entry. The others give once, few or many, or a class for an expanded clone.

D gene,clone size,V gene,J gene,CDR3 protein,CDR3 DNA
NA,many,TRBV12-3/TRBV12-4,TRBJ2-5,CASSFVGREETQYF,TGTGCCAGCAGTTTTGTCGGAAGAGAGGAGACCCAGTACTTC
TRBD2,few,TRBV2,TRBJ2-7,CASSVRLAGDEQYF,TGTGCCAGCAGTGTGAGACTAGCGGGAGACGAGCAGTACTTC
TRBD2,NA,TRBV11-2,TRBJ2-7,CASSSKGTSVAYEQYF,TGTGCCAGCAGCTCAAAGGGGACTAGCGTGGCCTACGAGCAGTACTTC
NA,few,TRBV28,TRBJ1-2,CASMWRGDGYTF,TGTGCCAGCATGTGGAGGGGTGATGGCTACACCTTC
NA,many,TRBV20-1,TRBJ2-7,CSAPLDYEQYF,TGCAGTGCCCCTCTGGACTACGAGCAGTACTTC
TRBD2,many,TRBV5-1,TRBJ2-7,CASSLGGLVGNEQYF,TGCGCCAGCAGCTTGGGCGGACTAGTGGGTAACGAGCAGTACTTC
TRBD2,NA,TRBV6-5,TRBJ2-7,CASSYIGGTYYEQYF,TGTGCCAGCAGTTACATCGGGGGGACCTACTACGAGCAGTACTTC
NA,many,TRBV28,TRBJ2-3,CASRFNNTCSPDTQYF,TGTGCCAGCAGATTCAACAACACCTGCTCCCCGGATACGCAGTATTTT
TRBD1,many,TRBV5-1,TRBJ2-7,CASSRTGSYEQYF,TGCGCCAGCAGCAGGACAGGTTCCTACGAGCAGTACTTC
NA,NA,TRBV9,TRBJ2-5,CASSVRGARKETQYF,TGTGCCAGCAGCGTGAGGGGAGCTAGGAAAGAGACCCAGTACTTC
TRBD2,NA,TRBV10-3,TRBJ2-1,CAISELAGEGNEQFF,TGTGCCATCAGCGAACTAGCGGGAGAGGGCAATGAGCAGTTCTTC
NA,many,TRBV20-1,TRBJ1-5,CSARESPDQPQHF,TGCAGTGCTAGAGAATCCCCAGATCAGCCCCAGCATTTT
TRBD2,few,TRBV15,TRBJ2-7,CATSRGFAGVTYEQYF,TGTGCCACCAGCAGGGGGTTCGCGGGAGTTACCTACGAGCAGTACTTC
NA,NA,TRBV10-3,TRBJ1-3,CAIRVTGFGNTIYF,TGTGCCATCAGGGTAACGGGATTTGGAAACACCATATATTTT
TRBD2,few,TRBV20-1,TRBJ2-3,CSPSGASTDTQYF,TGCAGTCCGAGCGGGGCTAGCACAGATACGCAGTATTTT
NA,NA,TRBV6-2/TRBV6-3,TRBJ2-5,CASSYLSETQYF,TGTGCCAGCAGTTACTTGAGTGAGACCCAGTACTTC
TRBD1,NA,TRBV5-1,TRBJ1-2,CASSWAPDRAVYGYTF,TGCGCCAGCAGCTGGGCCCCGGACAGGGCAGTCTATGGCTACACCTTC
NA,NA,TRBV5-4,TRBJ2-7,CASSLEGRLAYEQYF,TGTGCCAGCAGCTTGGAGGGGCGGCTAGCCTACGAGCAGTACTTC
NA,many,TRBV6-1,TRBJ2-1,CASSEIAEYYNEQFF,TGTGCCAGCAGTGAGATAGCGGAGTACTACAATGAGCAGTTCTTC
TRBD1,NA,TRBV7-9,TRBJ2-7,CASSHWDSASSYEQYF,TGTGCCAGCAGCCACTGGGACAGCGCCAGCTCCTACGAGCAGTACTTC
NA,few,TRBV5-5,TRBJ1-4,CASSPPTSVHEKLFF,TGTGCCAGCAGCCCCCCAACTTCTGTACATGAAAAACTGTTTTTT
TRBD2,few,TRBV5-1,TRBJ2-4,CASSWGLAGAKNIQYF,TGCGCCAGCAGCTGGGGACTAGCGGGAGCCAAAAACATTCAGTACTTC
TRBD2,NA,TRBV20-1,TRBJ2-1,CSAGGTSLGGVNEQFF,TGCAGTGCTGGGGGGACTAGCCTTGGAGGGGTGAATGAGCAGTTCTTC
TRBD2,NA,TRBV5-6,TRBJ2-1,CASSLRLGGTNEQFF,TGTGCCAGCAGTTTGAGGCTCGGGGGGACCAATGAGCAGTTCTTC
NA,many,TRBV5-1,TRBJ2-1,CASSLAGVSSYNEQFF,TGCGCCAGCAGCTTGGCAGGGGTAAGCTCCTACAATGAGCAGTTCTTC
TRBD2,many,TRBV7-6,TRBJ2-1,CASNSLGGYGRNEQFF,TGTGCCAGCAACTCACTCGGAGGTTACGGGAGGAATGAGCAGTTCTTC
NA,few,TRBV20-1,TRBJ2-7,CSARETYEQYF,TGCAGTGCTAGGGAAACATACGAGCAGTACTTC
NA,many,TRBV20-1,TRBJ2-3,CSARGGGGSTDTQYF,TGCAGTGCTAGAGGGGGGGGCGGTAGCACAGATACGCAGTATTTT
TRBD2,NA,TRBV5-6,TRBJ2-1,CASSLVGPGGPSRSYNEQFF,TGTGCCAGCAGCTTGGTAGGGCCGGGAGGGCCCTCGCGCTCCTACAATGAGCAGTTCTTC
NA,many,TRBV12-3/TRBV12-4,TRBJ1-5,CASRQRTDQPQHF,TGTGCCAGCAGACAAAGGACAGATCAGCCCCAGCATTTT
NA,many,TRBV20-1,TRBJ2-7,CSASLRGRPAYEQYF,TGCAGTGCTAGCCTTAGGGGGAGACCCGCCTACGAGCAGTACTTC
NA,NA,TRBV4-2,TRBJ2-1,CTSSPQLRELLFF,TGTACCAGCAGCCCCCAACTACGGGAGTTGCTGTTCTTC
TRBD2,many,TRBV20-1,TRBJ2-7,CSAYLAETYEQYF,TGCAGTGCGTACCTAGCGGAAACCTACGAGCAGTACTTC
TRBD2,many,TRBV20-1,TRBJ2-3,CSARLAGVVLSADTQYF,TGCAGTGCGCGACTAGCGGGAGTGGTGCTTAGCGCAGATACGCAGTATTTT